Below, 26 T cell receptor beta chains from the same sample are listed, as sequenced in a study of cytotoxic CD8 clonotypes in ibrutinib-treated CLL. Clones were read by immunoSEQ multiplex PCR, and TCRdb kept only the in-frame ones, dropping some. The data contain about 40,000 clones, 68% of them singletons. Sample: PBMCs, taken at disease progression, from a patient treated with ibrutinib. All receptors come from a human donor with chronic lymphocytic leukemia.

The chain uses TRBV5-6 and TRBJ2-7; D tentatively fits TRBD1 or TRBD2 (6 bases each). This CDR3 spans 15 amino acids. Germline CDR1 is SGHDT and CDR2 is YYEEEE. V was shortened by 4 bases and J by 2 bases, with 16 bases between the two germline ends. The CDR3 region is CASSPGGRGAYEQYF. The CDR3 region has the DNA TGTGCCAGCAGCCCCGGGGGCAGGGGAGCCTACGAGCAGTACTTC.

The chain has TRBV7-3 and TRBJ2-7, with D tentatively TRBD1 (6 bases). Trimming stripped 6 bases from V and 4 bases from J, with 13 bases between. The length of the CDR3 is 13 residues. Germline values: CDR1 SGHTA, CDR2 FQGTGA. The CDR3 region has the DNA TGTGCCAGCAGTGAGGGACAATTTTACGAGCAGTACTTC. This gives the protein CASSEGQFYEQYF.

The chain employs TRBV7-2 and TRBJ2-1, with D hard to call. V was pared by 6 bases and J by 0 bases, with 12 bases between. This CDR3 has 15 residues. Germline V gene sequence: CDR1 SGHTA, CDR2 FQGNSA. CDR3 DNA: TGTGCCAGCAGGATCTCACTCTTCTCCTACAATGAGCAGTTCTTC. Its protein product is CASRISLFSYNEQFF.

The chain links TRBV28 to TRBJ2-7; tentative D call: TRBD2 (6 bases). Trimming shortened V by 8 bases and J by 0 bases, and 14 bases separated the two germline ends. CDR1 is MDHEN and CDR2 is SYDVKM in the germline V gene. The CDR3 runs to 14 residues. CDR3 nucleotides: TGTGCCAGCCTCGGGAGTTGGGCCTCCTACGAGCAGTACTTC. Protein sequence: CASLGSWASYEQYF.

This clone was counted a few times. The CDR3, as DNA: TGTGCCAGCAGCTTCCCTTACGGGGGAGGGCCGAGCGAGACCCAGTACTTC. This gives the protein CASSFPYGGGPSETQYF. The gene calls are TRBV7-2 and TRBJ2-5; 7 bases match TRBD2. Germline V gene data show CDR1 as SGHTA and CDR2 as FQGNSA. This CDR3 has 17 amino acids. Trimming at V came to 3 bases and at J to 5 bases, leaving 15 bases not matched to a gene.

The J gene is TRBJ2-1, the V gene TRBV7-3; 10 bases agree with TRBD2. V was clipped by 5 bases and J by 12 bases; unmatched bases: 13. Germline V lookup: CDR1 SGHTA, CDR2 FQGTGA. The CDR3 loop spans 15 amino acids. The CDR3 sequence: CASSPRLAGDSGQFF. CDR3 in DNA: TGTGCCAGCAGCCCCCGGCTAGCGGGGGACTCGGGGCAGTTCTTC.

This sequence joins TRBV11-3 and TRBJ2-3, with D tentatively TRBD1 (5 bases). The CDR3 runs to 16 residues. The V gene lost 3 bases and the J gene lost 3 bases, with 16 bases spanning the gap. Germline assignment: CDR1 SGHNT and CDR2 YENEEA. Here the CDR3 DNA reads TGTGCCAGCAGCTTTGGGGCAGGCGGCCTGACAGATACGCAGTATTTT. The encoded protein is CASSFGAGGLTDTQYF.

The chain combines TRBV4-3 with TRBJ2-7; perhaps TRBD2 as D (5 bases). V lost 0 bases and J 0 bases, leaving 9 bases between the germline ends. Germline lookup yields CDR1 LGHNA and CDR2 YSLEER. This CDR3 has 15 amino acids. In nucleotides, the CDR3 is TGCGCCAGCAGCCAAGAAGCGGCCAGCTCCTACGAGCAGTACTTC. It specifies CASSQEAASSYEQYF.

The V gene is TRBV4-3, the J gene TRBJ2-7; D perhaps matches TRBD1 (5 bases). V was shortened by 0 bases and J by 7 bases, with 16 bases between the two germline ends. The CDR3 contains 15 residues. Germline CDR1 is LGHNA and CDR2 is YSLEER. CDR3 sequence reads: CASSQDRGRVGEQYF. CDR3 nucleotides: TGCGCCAGCAGCCAAGATCGTGGCAGGGTGGGGGAGCAGTACTTC.

The rearrangement joins TRBV29-1 to TRBJ2-1; unclear D gene. CDR1 and CDR2 (germline): SQVTM, ANQGSEA. Trimming left V 3 bases short and J 10 bases short, with 16 bases between. CDR3 length equals 13 residues. The CDR3 DNA reads as TGCAGCGTTGATCTGTTTAACCTAGGGGAGCAGTTCTTC. This codes for CSVDLFNLGEQFF.

The J gene is TRBJ2-1, the V gene TRBV28; TRBD2 agrees at 7 bases. CDR1 and CDR2 (germline): MDHEN, SYDVKM. The junction had 12 bases not matched to a gene; V was cut back by 6 bases and J by 7 bases. This CDR3 contains 15 residues. CDR3 in DNA: TGTGCCAGCAGATCTCCTGGCGGAGCGGGGAATGAGCAGTTCTTC. It specifies CASRSPGGAGNEQFF.

The rearrangement links TRBV28 to TRBJ2-3; no clear D gene. The CDR3 contains 17 residues. The V end was cut by 2 bases, the J end by 2 bases, with 17 bases between. The germline CDR1 and CDR2 sequences are MDHEN and SYDVKM. CDR3 residues: CASSLRAVGSDTDTQYF. For the CDR3, the DNA is TGTGCCAGCAGTTTAAGGGCAGTTGGGTCAGACACAGATACGCAGTATTTT.

J is TRBJ2-2 and V is TRBV5-5; weak D call: TRBD1 (5 bases). Germline loops: CDR1 SGHKS, CDR2 YYEKEE (reference sequence). CDR3 length: 16 amino acids. The V and J ends lost 4 bases and 6 bases respectively, with 19 bases between them. CDR3 nucleotide sequence: TGTGCCAGCAGCCCGGACACTTCCAGGCGGTCCGGGGAGCTGTTTTTT. It specifies CASSPDTSRRSGELFF.

The gene calls are TRBV7-9 and TRBJ2-1; D not resolved. The V gene lost 3 bases and the J gene lost 1 base, with 7 bases spanning the gap. CDR1 is SEHNR and CDR2 is FQNEAQ in the germline V gene (reference sequence). CDR3 length: 14 amino acids. The CDR3 region is CASSLVDSYNEQFF. The DNA for the CDR3 is TGTGCCAGCAGCTTGGTGGATTCCTACAATGAGCAGTTCTTC.

The rearrangement links TRBV19 to TRBJ2-7; 9 bases align to TRBD1. V shed 9 bases, J shed 1 base, and the junction held 7 bases outside the gene matches. Germline V gene lookup returns CDR1 LNHDA and CDR2 SQIVND (reference sequence). The CDR3 covers 14 residues. DNA for the CDR3: TGTGCCAGCAAGACCGGGACAGGGTCCTACGAGCAGTACTTC. It codes for CASKTGTGSYEQYF.

This clone was seen a single time. This sample includes further DNA sequences coding for the same CDR3. The chain couples TRBV5-1 to TRBJ2-2, with D hard to call. This CDR3 contains 14 residues. Trimming removed 0 bases at V and 1 base at J, with 4 bases between. Per germline, CDR1 SGHRS and CDR2 YFSETQ. This chain's CDR3 is CASSLDRNTGELFF. CDR3 nucleotides: TGCGCCAGCAGCTTGGACAGGAACACCGGGGAGCTGTTTTTT.

The chain joins TRBV9 to TRBJ2-3, with TRBD2 identical over 9 bases. V trimming: 4 bases; J trimming: 5 bases; junction bases outside the gene matches: 8. The germline V gene encodes CDR1 SGDLS and CDR2 YYNGEE. The CDR3 runs 15 residues. Written as DNA, the CDR3 is TGTGCCAGCAGCTTTAGCGGGAGCTGGGTAGATACGCAGTATTTT. It is translated as CASSFSGSWVDTQYF.

The chain is built from TRBV7-9 and TRBJ2-5; 8 bases agree with TRBD2. The V gene's germline CDR1 is SEHNR and CDR2 FQNEAQ (reference sequence). The CDR3 runs to 14 residues. V shed 3 bases, J shed 7 bases, and the junction held 7 bases outside the gene matches. The chain's CDR3 is CASSLERESGTQYF. Written as DNA, the CDR3 is TGTGCCAGCAGCTTGGAGCGGGAGTCCGGGACCCAGTACTTC. The full variable domain, with the rest looked up from reference TRBV7-9 and TRBJ2-5, is DTGVSQNPRHKITKRGQNVTFRCDPISEHNRLYWYRQTLGQGPEFLTYFQNEAQLEKSRLLSDRFSAERPKGSFSTLEIQRTEQGDSAMYLCASSLERESGTQYFGPGTRLLVL.

This chain links TRBV19 with TRBJ2-7; D is unresolved. CDR1 is LNHDA, CDR2 SQIVND, per germline (reference sequence). The CDR3 sequence is 15 residues long. Trimming removed 2 bases from V and 0 bases from J, with 11 bases in between. CDR3: CASSIKASSSYEQYF. The CDR3 nucleotides read TGTGCCAGTAGTATAAAGGCGTCAAGCTCCTACGAGCAGTACTTC.

The rearrangement uses TRBV2 and TRBJ2-7; a weak D match, TRBD2 (6 bases). CDR3 length: 15 residues. The V gene's germline CDR1 is SNHLY and CDR2 FYNNEI. Trimming stripped 6 bases from V and 3 bases from J, with 18 bases between. CDR3 residues: CASSPPGLRDYEQYF. The CDR3 bases are TGTGCCAGCAGCCCACCGGGACTCCGAGACTACGAGCAGTACTTC.

The J gene is TRBJ1-1, the V gene TRBV7-6, with D tentatively TRBD1 (5 bases). CDR1 is SGHVS, CDR2 FNYEAQ, per germline. Trimming left V 2 bases short and J 1 base short, with 8 bases between. The CDR3 is 14 residues long. As DNA, the CDR3 is TGTGCCAGCAGCTTATGGGGGAGGAACACTGAAGCTTTCTTT. Translating gives CASSLWGRNTEAFF.

This clone showed up just a few times. The gene calls are TRBV30 and TRBJ2-7, with a tentative D call TRBD2 (6 bases). Germline V CDR1 and CDR2: GTSNPN, SVGIG (reference sequence). The CDR3 is 15 residues long. Trimming removed 0 bases at V and 6 bases at J, with 18 bases between. The DNA of the CDR3 is TGTGCCTGGAGTGTACCCCCGGGAGCCCGGGGCGAGCAGTACTTC. Amino acid sequence: CAWSVPPGARGEQYF.

This clone has only a few counts. The J gene is TRBJ1-2, the V gene TRBV7-2; no clear D. With 1 base removed from V and 2 bases from J, the gap between germline ends came to 11 bases. The germline V gene encodes CDR1 SGHTA and CDR2 FQGNSA. This CDR3 is built from 15 residues. This CDR3 is CASSLETRSNYGYTF. CDR3 bases: TGTGCCAGCAGCTTAGAAACACGGTCGAACTATGGCTACACCTTC.

This clone turned up a few times. This chain joins TRBV4-3 and TRBJ2-7; TRBD1 agrees at 9 bases. Trimming removed 4 bases from V and 9 bases from J; junction bases left unmatched: 13. The CDR3 is 15 amino acids. Per germline, CDR1 LGHNA and CDR2 YSLEER. In DNA, the CDR3 is TGCGCCAGCAGCCGATTGGGGACAGGGCATGTCCGGCAGTACTTC. Translated: CASSRLGTGHVRQYF.

This clone was found once. The gene calls are TRBV6-4 and TRBJ2-1, with 14 nucleotides matching TRBD2. With 2 bases clipped from V and 6 bases from J, the junction kept 0 bases outside the gene matches. Germline-derived CDR1 and CDR2 are MRHNA and SNTAGT. There are 15 residues in the CDR3. As DNA, the CDR3 is TGTGCCAGCAGTGACGGACTAGCGGGAGGCAATGAGCAGTTCTTC. As protein: CASSDGLAGGNEQFF.

J is TRBJ2-1 and V is TRBV29-1; D unresolved. From germline, CDR1 is SQVTM and CDR2 ANQGSEA. V lost 6 bases and J 2 bases, leaving 11 bases between the germline ends. This CDR3 has 13 residues. Here the CDR3 reads CSVKADTYNEQFF. DNA of the CDR3: TGCAGCGTCAAAGCTGATACCTACAATGAGCAGTTCTTC.